This entry describes one T cell receptor beta chain. These data come from a study of blood T cell repertoires in COVID-19. Study as a whole: T cells, B-cell-depleted T cells, or PBMCs provided the cDNA or gDNA that served as material.

The authors' processing: Reference gene primer amplification in the assay estimated nucleated cell counts. Assay used: immunoSEQ multiplex PCR; TCRdb lists only in-frame clones, some missing. D and trimming were read from the DNA, whereas the V and J calls and clone size are those reported in that table. The table shows approximately 360,000 clones, with roughly four fifths occurring only once. Participants spanned ages about 18 to 90 years and resided in roughly 22 US areas. What the recovered Cohort 3 donors had was two negative PCRs, clearance, or symptom resolution. Sequenced input: PBMCs or T cells enriched from blood (not recorded which). The TCR originated in a woman between 50 and 59 years old who had recovered from COVID-19.

CDR3 protein: CASSFPGVAFF. The DNA of the CDR3 is TGTGCCAGCAGCTTCCCGGGGGTAGCTTTCTTT. The chain carries TRBV7-9 and TRBJ1-1, with a weak D call TRBD1 (5 bases). Germline V gene data show CDR1 as SEHNR and CDR2 as FQNEAQ (reference sequence). The CDR3 is 11 amino acids. V lost 3 bases and J 10 bases, leaving 9 bases between the germline ends.